The 6 T cell receptor beta chains given below trace back to one sample, sequenced in a study of cytomegalovirus exposure and HLA in healthy donors (dated by TCRdb to 2016 to 2017). Libraries came from the immunoSEQ multiplex PCR assay. In TCRdb, the immuneACCESS table is reduced to in-frame sequences with V and J assigned. These tables do not hold every clone; where another copy was compared, an unresolved V gene accounts for under half, and the others remain unexplained. The sample table shows 150,000 to 200,000 clones, and more than 70% are seen once. The top ten constitute approximately 10% of the sample. The source material was PBMCs. The receptor source for this set is a man in his thirties or forties in good health and CMV-seropositive.

The chain couples TRBV7-3 to TRBJ2-1, with 13 bases lining up with TRBD2. Trimming took 4 bases from V and 9 from J; bases not matched to a gene: 3. The germline CDR1 and CDR2 sequences are SGHTA and FQGTGA. The CDR3 length is 14 residues. Written as DNA, the CDR3 is TGTGCCAGCAGCTCCGGACTAGCGGGAGCTGAGCAGTTCTTC. Translated: CASSSGLAGAEQFF.

This chain links TRBV2 with TRBJ1-1; TRBD1 is a possible D gene (5 bases). The CDR3 is made up of 14 amino acids. Trimming took off 4 bases at V and 7 bases at J, with 16 bases between the two ends. CDR1 is SNHLY and CDR2 is FYNNEI in the germline V gene. The CDR3 nucleotides read TGTGCCAGCAGTGTGGGGCAGGCAATAGGTGAAGCTTTCTTT. Translating gives CASSVGQAIGEAFF.

The V gene is TRBV7-6, the J gene TRBJ2-1; 7 bases match TRBD2. The germline gives CDR1 SGHVS, CDR2 FNYEAQ. CDR3 length: 11 amino acids. After removal of 4 bases from V and 12 bases from J, the junction contained 3 bases not matched to a gene. The CDR3 nucleotides are TGTGCCAGCAGCTCCGGACTAGGGCAGTTCTTC. Amino acids: CASSSGLGQFF.

This chain uses TRBV25-1 with TRBJ2-7; D perhaps matches TRBD1 (6 bases). V was pared by 4 bases and J by 5 bases, with 12 bases between. The CDR3 extends over 13 amino acids. CDR1 MGHDK and CDR2 SYGVNS come from the germline V gene. CDR3: CASSVAGTNEQYF. In nucleotides, the CDR3 is TGTGCCAGCAGTGTTGCCGGGACAAACGAGCAGTACTTC.

This chain joins TRBV5-1 and TRBJ2-7; weak D call: TRBD2 (5 bases). CDR3 length: 13 amino acids. With 5 bases removed from V and 5 bases from J, the gap between germline ends came to 14 bases. Germline values: CDR1 SGHRS, CDR2 YFSETQ. CDR3 DNA sequence: TGCGCCAGCAGGGTCAGCGGACCCCACGAGCAGTACTTC. This encodes CASRVSGPHEQYF.

This chain uses TRBV2 with TRBJ2-2, with 11 positions matching TRBD2. There are 17 residues in the CDR3. CDR1 is SNHLY and CDR2 is FYNNEI in the germline V gene. The J segment lost 5 bases and the V segment lost 0 bases, leaving 5 bases of the junction unmatched. The CDR3 spells CASSEAISGGETGELFF. The CDR3 coding sequence is TGTGCCAGCAGTGAAGCGATTAGCGGGGGGGAAACCGGGGAGCTGTTTTTT.